The clone carrying this T cell receptor beta chain was recorded a few times. Its antigen is unidentified. Germline V lookup: CDR1 SGHKS, CDR2 YYEKEE (reference sequence). Trimming removed 2 bases from V and 4 bases from J; junction bases left unmatched: 0. This CDR3 comprises 12 residues. The sample originates from a study of cytomegalovirus exposure and HLA in healthy donors. Overall study results and limits: Later genetic work tied a missense DCLRE1C variant to beta-chain V and J trimming. Earlier analysis found most TCR beta V segments productive about 87% or about 30% of the time. An analysis was carried out at a later point. It showed that HLA-associated TCR beta chains were more clonally expanded than equally common non-associated chains. Reported results showed that the classifier diagnosed cytomegalovirus status with high specificity and sensitivity.

The PCR employed 60 Vbeta primers together with 13 Jbeta primers. The assay was immunoSEQ multiplex PCR, and TCRdb's table has in-frame clones only and misses some. Seen here are around 140,000 clones, 85% to 90% observed once, and the top ten hold around 5.5%. This receptor was identified in a woman under 40 in good health and CMV-seronegative. The V and J genes are TRBV5-5 and TRBJ2-7; 7 positions agree with TRBD1. The sequenced material came from PBMCs. The CDR3 sequence is CASSLQGYEQYF. Here the CDR3 DNA reads TGTGCCAGCAGCTTACAGGGGTACGAGCAGTACTTC. Variable domain in full (rest from reference TRBV5-5 and TRBJ2-7): DAGVTQSPTHLIKTRGQQVTLRCSPISGHKSVSWYQQVLGQGPQFIFQYYEKEERGRGNFPDRFSARQFPNYSSELNVNALLLGDSALYLCASSLQGYEQYFGPGTRLTVT.